This is a list of T cell receptor beta chains from one sample in a study of identical twins. One entry per CDR3 protein, called by TCRdb with MiXCR from the 5' RACE reads. The sample has 500,000 to 600,000 distinct CDR3 sequences, around 20% seen once. These records were also assigned to another study, of T cells expressing NK-cell markers.

The sample comprised CD4+ T cells sorted from blood. The receptors here all came from a woman between 18 and 29 years old in good health. Both conserved end residues are part of each CDR3. A D gene is named only where the DNA matches it firmly. Clone size is stated in some rows and not others, as once, few, many or a class when expanded.

DNA: TGTGCCAGCAGTTTCTCACTGGTAACCGGGGAGCTGTTTTTT
CDR3: CASSFSLVTGELFF
D: -
size: -
V: TRBV12-3/TRBV12-4
J: TRBJ2-2

DNA: TGTGCCAGCAGTCAAGACAGGGGGCTTACTGAAGCTTTCTTT
CDR3: CASSQDRGLTEAFF
D: TRBD1
size: -
V: TRBV28
J: TRBJ1-1

DNA: TGTGCCAGCAGCTTGGGGACAGGGTACACCGGGGAGCTGTTTTTT
CDR3: CASSLGTGYTGELFF
D: TRBD1
size: few
V: TRBV7-9
J: TRBJ2-2

DNA: TGCAGTGCTATGGGGAACAGCGGGAACACTGAAGCTTTCTTT
CDR3: CSAMGNSGNTEAFF
D: -
size: few
V: TRBV20-1
J: TRBJ1-1

DNA: TGCAGTGCTAGTAAGCAAAGGGTCAATTCACCCCTCCACTTT
CDR3: CSASKQRVNSPLHF
D: -
size: -
V: TRBV20-1
J: TRBJ1-6

DNA: TGTGCTCTCACCCCTCAGAGGGAAAAGACCCAGTACTTC
CDR3: CALTPQREKTQYF
D: -
size: -
V: TRBV2
J: TRBJ2-5

DNA: TGTGCCAGCAGCTCGGCGGGCCACAATGAGCAGTTCTTC
CDR3: CASSSAGHNEQFF
D: -
size: many
V: TRBV7-9
J: TRBJ2-1

DNA: TGTGCCATCAGTGTGGGGCGGAATCTCAATGAGCAGTTCTTC
CDR3: CAISVGRNLNEQFF
D: -
size: -
V: TRBV10-3
J: TRBJ2-1

DNA: TGTGCCAGCAGCTTAGGGACAGGGCTACGCGGGAACACTGAAGCTTTCTTT
CDR3: CASSLGTGLRGNTEAFF
D: TRBD1
size: few
V: TRBV7-6
J: TRBJ1-1

DNA: TGTGCCAGCAGCTTAGGAGGCCTCACCCTCACCTACGAGCAGTACTTC
CDR3: CASSLGGLTLTYEQYF
D: -
size: -
V: TRBV11-2
J: TRBJ2-7

DNA: TGCAGTGCTCCAGGCGCCGGTATCACAGATACGCAGTATTTT
CDR3: CSAPGAGITDTQYF
D: -
size: -
V: TRBV20-1
J: TRBJ2-3

DNA: TGTGCCAGCAGGAGAAAGGGGGGGAGCTCCTACAATGAGCAGTTCTTC
CDR3: CASRRKGGSSYNEQFF
D: -
size: few
V: TRBV12-3/TRBV12-4
J: TRBJ2-1

DNA: TGCAGTGCCAGGGACGTCCTGGGGAGGAATCAGCCCCAGCATTTT
CDR3: CSARDVLGRNQPQHF
D: -
size: many
V: TRBV20-1
J: TRBJ1-5

DNA: TGTGCCAGCAGTTTGAGGGGTCCCGTTGGCTACACCTTC
CDR3: CASSLRGPVGYTF
D: -
size: few
V: TRBV12-3/TRBV12-4
J: TRBJ1-2

DNA: TGTGCCACCAGCGGTGGGTGGCTCCAAGAGACCCAGTACTTC
CDR3: CATSGGWLQETQYF
D: -
size: -
V: TRBV15
J: TRBJ2-5

DNA: TGTGCCAGCAGCCCCCCCAGGGACCAGCAGTACTTC
CDR3: CASSPPRDQQYF
D: -
size: once
V: TRBV2
J: TRBJ2-7

DNA: TGTGCCACCAGTGATCCGGGACAGGGTCACAATGAGCAGTTCTTC
CDR3: CATSDPGQGHNEQFF
D: TRBD1
size: many
V: TRBV24-1
J: TRBJ2-1

DNA: TGCAGTGCTAGCGGGGGGGGGAACATTCAGTACTTC
CDR3: CSASGGGNIQYF
D: TRBD2
size: -
V: TRBV20-1
J: TRBJ2-4

DNA: TGTGCCAGCAGCCAAACTAGCGTCCCGGATACGCAGTATTTT
CDR3: CASSQTSVPDTQYF
D: TRBD2
size: -
V: TRBV3-1
J: TRBJ2-3

DNA: TGCAGTGCTAGAGTCCCCGGGCCAGAGACCCAGTACTTC
CDR3: CSARVPGPETQYF
D: -
size: -
V: TRBV20-1
J: TRBJ2-5

DNA: TGTGCCAGCAGTTACTCGCGAACTAGCGGGGCTGTACAAGAGACCCAGTACTTC
CDR3: CASSYSRTSGAVQETQYF
D: TRBD2
size: few
V: TRBV6-5
J: TRBJ2-5

DNA: TGCAGTCCTTCGCCGGCCACAGGGCCCGACTACGAGCAGTACTTC
CDR3: CSPSPATGPDYEQYF
D: -
size: -
V: TRBV20-1
J: TRBJ2-7

DNA: TGTGCCAGTAGTAACCAGGGGGGTGGCTACACCTTC
CDR3: CASSNQGGGYTF
D: TRBD1
size: few
V: TRBV19
J: TRBJ1-2

DNA: TGTGCCAGCAGGTTAGGAAACCTGGGGCTCGATACGCAGTATTTT
CDR3: CASRLGNLGLDTQYF
D: -
size: few
V: TRBV7-8
J: TRBJ2-3